This T cell receptor beta chain was captured in a study of blood T cell repertoires in COVID-19. Across the whole study: Collection of acute and convalescent COVID-19 samples took place in the United States, Italy and Spain. From T cells, B-cell-depleted T cells, or PBMCs came the material, which was cDNA or gDNA.

Original analysis: Reference gene primer amplification gave nucleated cell count estimates. This table comes from immunoSEQ multiplex PCR, and its TCRdb copy is limited to in-frame clones, with some not included. V, J and clone size derive from that table, while D and trimming were established from the DNA sequence. Here the sample spans 150,000 to 200,000 clones, around 86% being singletons. Looked up from germline, CDR1 is SNHLY and CDR2 is FYNNEI. V shed 1 base and J shed 9 bases, with 8 bases lying between them. The CDR3 extends over 12 amino acids. Sequencing was done on a sample of peripheral blood. The chain employs TRBV2 and TRBJ2-3, with D perhaps matching TRBD2 (5 bases). The receptor's source is a man between 65 and 85 years old who had recovered from COVID-19. In DNA, the CDR3 is TGTGCCAGCAGTGAAGGGACTTCCACGCAGTATTTT. It codes for CASSEGTSTQYF. The variable domain in full, completed from reference TRBV2 and TRBJ2-3, reads EPEVTQTPSHQVTQMGQEVILRCVPISNHLYFYWYRQILGQKVEFLVSFYNNEISEKSEIFDDQFSVERPDGSNFTLKIRSTKLEDSAMYFCASSEGTSTQYFGPGTRLTVL.